A selection of T cell receptor beta chains follows, all from one sample in a study of T cell repertoires in cytomegalovirus infection. Their antigens are not known. TCRdb independently ran MiXCR on the reads; one entry per CDR3 protein. The sample lists around 900,000 distinct CDR3 sequences; around 29% were seen once. Sequencing used cultured CD8+ T cells from PBMCs, obtained from culture after CMV antigen stimulation. The receptors here all came from a human donor in good health (CMV status not recorded). Some clones in this sample may be carry-over from other donors' samples. Both conserved end residues are part of each CDR3. Each record gives: D gene, clone size, J gene, V gene, CDR3 DNA, CDR3 protein. The D gene is left open where the match is weak. A clone size is listed for some rows: how often the clone was seen (once, few, many), or a class if it is expanded.

D gene: .
clone size: .
J gene: TRBJ2-2
V gene: TRBV10-2
CDR3 DNA: TGCGCCAGCAGTGAGTCGGGGACGACCGGGGAGCTGTTTTTT
CDR3 protein: CASSESGTTGELFF

D gene: TRBD2
clone size: .
J gene: TRBJ2-1
V gene: TRBV6-5
CDR3 DNA: TGTGCCAGCAGTTACTTAGGCGGGGGGGCACCCAATGAGCAGTTCTTC
CDR3 protein: CASSYLGGGAPNEQFF

D gene: .
clone size: few
J gene: TRBJ1-2
V gene: TRBV6-2/TRBV6-3
CDR3 DNA: TGTGCCAGCAGTTACTCTCCCAGGAACTATGGCTACACCTTC
CDR3 protein: CASSYSPRNYGYTF

D gene: TRBD2
clone size: few
J gene: TRBJ2-5
V gene: TRBV7-3
CDR3 DNA: TGTGCCAGCAGCTTCGCGGGGCGGGGGGCATGGGAGACCCAGTACTTC
CDR3 protein: CASSFAGRGAWETQYF

D gene: .
clone size: .
J gene: TRBJ2-5
V gene: TRBV11-2
CDR3 DNA: TGTGCCAGCAGCTTAGGCCCCTTGAAAGTGACCCAGTACTTC
CDR3 protein: CASSLGPLKVTQYF

D gene: .
clone size: .
J gene: TRBJ2-3
V gene: TRBV7-2
CDR3 DNA: TGTGCCAGCAGCTCCTTGGGGCGACGCACAGATACGCAGTATTTT
CDR3 protein: CASSSLGRRTDTQYF

D gene: TRBD1
clone size: few
J gene: TRBJ2-3
V gene: TRBV4-2
CDR3 DNA: TGTGCCAGCAGCCACACTGGGGGACAGCCCACAGATACGCAGTATTTT
CDR3 protein: CASSHTGGQPTDTQYF

D gene: .
clone size: few
J gene: TRBJ2-5
V gene: TRBV28
CDR3 DNA: TGTGCCAGCAGTTTATCTATGGACAGCCAAGAGACCCAGTACTTC
CDR3 protein: CASSLSMDSQETQYF

D gene: .
clone size: .
J gene: TRBJ2-5
V gene: TRBV4-2
CDR3 DNA: TGTGCCAGCAGCCAGGTAGCGGTCCAAGAGACCCAGTACTTC
CDR3 protein: CASSQVAVQETQYF

D gene: TRBD1
clone size: many
J gene: TRBJ1-2
V gene: TRBV7-9
CDR3 DNA: TGTGCCAGCAGCTACGTGACAGGGCGCTCGGATGGCTACACCTTC
CDR3 protein: CASSYVTGRSDGYTF